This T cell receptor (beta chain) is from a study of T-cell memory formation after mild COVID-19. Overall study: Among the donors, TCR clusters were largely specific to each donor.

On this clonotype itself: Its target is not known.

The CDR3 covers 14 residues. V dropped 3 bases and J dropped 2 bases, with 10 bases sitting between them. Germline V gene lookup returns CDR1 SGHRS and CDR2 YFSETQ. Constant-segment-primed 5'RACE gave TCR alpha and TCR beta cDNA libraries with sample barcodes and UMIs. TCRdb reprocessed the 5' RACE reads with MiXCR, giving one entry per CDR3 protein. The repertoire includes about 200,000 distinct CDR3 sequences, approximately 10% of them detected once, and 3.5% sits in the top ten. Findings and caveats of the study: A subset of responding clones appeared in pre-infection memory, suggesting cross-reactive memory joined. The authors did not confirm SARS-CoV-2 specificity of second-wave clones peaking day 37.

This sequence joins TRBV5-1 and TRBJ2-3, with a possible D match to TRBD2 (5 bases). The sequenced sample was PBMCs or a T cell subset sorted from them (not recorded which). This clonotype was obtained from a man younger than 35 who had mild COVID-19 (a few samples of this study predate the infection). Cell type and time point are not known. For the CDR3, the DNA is TGCGCCAGCAGCTCGGACTCGTACACAGATACGCAGTATTTT. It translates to CASSSDSYTDTQYF.